This T cell receptor beta chain was identified during a study of blood T cell repertoires in COVID-19. Across the whole study: Acute and convalescent COVID-19 specimens originated in the United States, Italy and Spain. T cells, B-cell-depleted T cells, or PBMCs supplied cDNA or gDNA.

The length of the CDR3 is 13 residues. Unmatched junction bases numbered 6, after V lost 6 bases and J lost 7 bases. The germline gives CDR1 MNHEY, CDR2 SVGAGI. In the original processing: Estimates of nucleated cell counts were drawn from the amplification of reference gene primers. Only in-frame clones appear in the TCRdb table, and some are missing; sequencing was by immunoSEQ multiplex PCR. The DNA gave D and trimming, while V, J and clone size come from that table. The table lists roughly 140,000 clones, 75% to 85% of them singletons, with about 7% in the top ten. The sample comprised peripheral blood. The TCR sequence derives from a woman between 50 and 59 years old in a cohort sampled during active or convalescent COVID-19. The chain carries TRBV6-5 and TRBJ1-3; TRBD1 matches at 7 bases. CDR3 amino acids: CASRKTGANTIYF. CDR3 in DNA: TGTGCCAGCAGGAAAACAGGGGCCAACACCATATATTTT.